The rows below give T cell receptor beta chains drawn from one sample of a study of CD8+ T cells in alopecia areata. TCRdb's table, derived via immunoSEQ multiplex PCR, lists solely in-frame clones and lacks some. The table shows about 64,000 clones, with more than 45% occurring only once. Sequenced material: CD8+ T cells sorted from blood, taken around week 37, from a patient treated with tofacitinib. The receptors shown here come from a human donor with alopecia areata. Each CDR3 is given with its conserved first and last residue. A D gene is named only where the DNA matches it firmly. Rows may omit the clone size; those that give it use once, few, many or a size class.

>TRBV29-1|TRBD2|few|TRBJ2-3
TGCAGCGTTAGGGGCCTTCCCGAACAGGTTCTAGCGGGAACAGATACGCAGTATTTT
CSVRGLPEQVLAGTDTQYF
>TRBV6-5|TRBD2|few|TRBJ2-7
TGTGCCAGCAGTCTAACTAGCGGGAGCTCCTACGAGCAGTACTTC
CASSLTSGSSYEQYF
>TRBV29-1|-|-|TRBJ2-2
TGCAGCGTTGGAGTCAGGGGGGCCGGGGAGCTGTTTTTT
CSVGVRGAGELFF
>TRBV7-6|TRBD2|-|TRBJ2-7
TGTGCCAGCAGCTTAGTTGCGGGAGGGCCTTCCGAGCAGTACTTC
CASSLVAGGPSEQYF
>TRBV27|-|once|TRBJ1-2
TGTGCCAGCAGGCCCAGGGGAGCTAACTATGGCTACACCTTC
CASRPRGANYGYTF
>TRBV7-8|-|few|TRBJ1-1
TGTGCCAGCAGCTTAGCGGCAGGGAACACTGAAGCTTTCTTT
CASSLAAGNTEAFF
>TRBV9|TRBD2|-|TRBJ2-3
TGTGCCAGCAGCGCCACTTCTAGCGGCTACACAGATACGCAGTATTTT
CASSATSSGYTDTQYF
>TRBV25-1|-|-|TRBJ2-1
TGTGCCAGCAGTGGCGGCTCAGGGGATGAGCAGTTCTTC
CASSGGSGDEQFF
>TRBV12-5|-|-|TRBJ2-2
TGTGCTAGTGGTTCCCCGGGGAAGGACACCGGGGAGCTGTTTTTT
CASGSPGKDTGELFF
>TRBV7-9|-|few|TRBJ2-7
TGTGCCGGAGACACGGATGTCTTC
CAGDTDVF
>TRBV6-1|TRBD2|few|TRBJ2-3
TGTGCCAGCGATCGGATAACTAGCGGCACAGATACGCAGTATTTT
CASDRITSGTDTQYF
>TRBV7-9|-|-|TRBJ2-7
TGTGCCAGCAAATCCCAGGGCGCCTATACCTACGAGCAGTACTTC
CASKSQGAYTYEQYF
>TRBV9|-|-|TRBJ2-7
TGTGCCAGCAGCCCCTGGGGCAGGGAGTCCGACGAGCAGTACTTC
CASSPWGRESDEQYF
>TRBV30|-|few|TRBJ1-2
TGTGCCTGGAGTGTTGGGAATCCGGCAGTCTATGGCTACACCTTC
CAWSVGNPAVYGYTF